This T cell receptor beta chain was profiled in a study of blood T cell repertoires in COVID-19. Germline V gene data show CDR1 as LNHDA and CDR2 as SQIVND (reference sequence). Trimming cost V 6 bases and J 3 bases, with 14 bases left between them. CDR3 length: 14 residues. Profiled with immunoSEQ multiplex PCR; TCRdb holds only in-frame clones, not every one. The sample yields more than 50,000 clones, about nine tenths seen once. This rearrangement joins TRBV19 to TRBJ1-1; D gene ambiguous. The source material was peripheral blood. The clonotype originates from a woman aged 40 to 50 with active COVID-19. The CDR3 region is CASRIREGHTEAFF. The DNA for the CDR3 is TGTGCCAGTAGGATCCGGGAAGGGCACACTGAAGCTTTCTTT.